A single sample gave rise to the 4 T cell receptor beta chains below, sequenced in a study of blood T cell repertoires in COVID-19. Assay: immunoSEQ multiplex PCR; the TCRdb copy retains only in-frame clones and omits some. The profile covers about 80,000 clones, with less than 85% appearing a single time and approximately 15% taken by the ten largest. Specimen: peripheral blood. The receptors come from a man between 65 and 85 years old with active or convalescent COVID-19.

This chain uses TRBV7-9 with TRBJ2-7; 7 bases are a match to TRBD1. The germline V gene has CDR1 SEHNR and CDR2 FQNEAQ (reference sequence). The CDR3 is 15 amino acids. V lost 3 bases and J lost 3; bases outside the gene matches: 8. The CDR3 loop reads CASSFMTGTDYEQYF. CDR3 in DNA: TGTGCCAGCAGCTTTATGACCGGGACAGACTACGAGCAGTACTTC.

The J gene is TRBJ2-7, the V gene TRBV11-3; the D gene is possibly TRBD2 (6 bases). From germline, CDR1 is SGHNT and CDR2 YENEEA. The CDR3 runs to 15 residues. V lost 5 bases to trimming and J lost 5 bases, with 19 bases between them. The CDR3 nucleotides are TGTGCCAGCAGCCTTGTAGGAGGGACTTGGGACGAGCAGTACTTC. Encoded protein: CASSLVGGTWDEQYF.

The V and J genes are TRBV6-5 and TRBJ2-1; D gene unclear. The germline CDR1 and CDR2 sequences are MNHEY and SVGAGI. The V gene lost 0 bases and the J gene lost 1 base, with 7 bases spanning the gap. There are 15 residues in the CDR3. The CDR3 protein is CASSYSPRSYNEQFF. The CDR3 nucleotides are TGTGCCAGCAGTTACTCCCCTCGGTCCTACAATGAGCAGTTCTTC.

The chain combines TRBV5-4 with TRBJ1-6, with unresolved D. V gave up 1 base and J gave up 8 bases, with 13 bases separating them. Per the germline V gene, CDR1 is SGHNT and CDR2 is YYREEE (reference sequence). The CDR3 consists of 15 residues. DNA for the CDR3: TGTGCCAGCAGCTTGCGACCAATCGGGGATTCACCCCTCCACTTT. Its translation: CASSLRPIGDSPLHF.